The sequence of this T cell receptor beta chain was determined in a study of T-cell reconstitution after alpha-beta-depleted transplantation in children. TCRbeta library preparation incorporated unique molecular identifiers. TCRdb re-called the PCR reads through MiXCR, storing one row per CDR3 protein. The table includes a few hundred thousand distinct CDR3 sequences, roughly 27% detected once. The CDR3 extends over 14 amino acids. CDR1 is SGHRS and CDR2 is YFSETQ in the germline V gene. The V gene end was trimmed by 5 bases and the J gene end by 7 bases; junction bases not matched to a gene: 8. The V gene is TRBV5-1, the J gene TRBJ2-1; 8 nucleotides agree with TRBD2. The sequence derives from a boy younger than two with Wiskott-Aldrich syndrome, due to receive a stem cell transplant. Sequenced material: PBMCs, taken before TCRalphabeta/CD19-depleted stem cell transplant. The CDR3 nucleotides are TGCGCCAGCAGTTCCGGGACTAGAATGAATGAGCAGTTCTTC. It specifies CASSSGTRMNEQFF.